These 22 T cell receptor beta chains were all obtained from the same sample, sequenced in a study of T cell repertoires in cytomegalovirus infection. TCRdb used MiXCR to reprocess the reads, holding one entry per CDR3 protein. The sample shows fewer than 250,000 distinct CDR3 sequences, 9% to 15% of them seen only once. The sequenced material came from PBMCs. The receptor set was obtained from a human donor in good health (CMV status not recorded). Some clones in this sample may be carry-over from other donors' samples.

This clonotype was detected many times. The chain has TRBV24-1 and TRBJ2-5; 8 bases are a match to TRBD2. The V segment lost 3 bases and the J segment 5 bases; nucleotides outside the gene matches: 13. The CDR3 spans 17 residues. CDR1 and CDR2 from the germline V gene are KGHDR and SFDVKD. The DNA for the CDR3 is TGTGCCACCAGTGATCTACGGGGGGCGGGAGGAGGGGAGACCCAGTACTTC. Its translation: CATSDLRGAGGGETQYF.

This clonotype was seen at least ten times. This chain connects TRBV6-1 to TRBJ2-2; D may be TRBD2 (7 bases). This CDR3 is 16 amino acids long. CDR1 is MNHNS, CDR2 SASEGT, per germline. The ends were cut back, 7 bases at V and 4 bases at J, with 19 bases in the middle. The CDR3 sequence: CASTQLGGLGTGELFF. The CDR3 DNA reads TGTGCCAGCACCCAACTGGGGGGGCTCGGCACCGGGGAGCTGTTTTTT.

This clonotype was counted between two and nine times. V and J are TRBV11-3 and TRBJ2-3; TRBD2 aligns across 7 bases. The CDR3 loop spans 17 amino acids. After removal of 2 bases from V and 0 bases from J, the junction contained 8 bases not matched to a gene. The germline V gene has CDR1 SGHNT and CDR2 YENEEA. CDR3 in amino acids: CASSLPWSGASTDTQYF. The CDR3 bases are TGTGCCAGCAGCTTACCTTGGAGCGGGGCTAGCACAGATACGCAGTATTTT.

Many counts were recorded for this clonotype. CDR3 sequence: CASSLLLTGTSRDYGYTF. CDR3 sequence (DNA): TGTGCCAGCAGCTTATTGTTGACAGGGACCTCTCGTGACTATGGCTACACCTTC. The chain uses TRBV7-2 and TRBJ1-2, with 7 positions matching TRBD1. V lost 2 bases to trimming and J lost 3 bases; unmatched junction nucleotides: 15. This CDR3 contains 18 residues. Germline-derived CDR1 and CDR2 are SGHTA and FQGNSA.

This clonotype was counted at least ten times. This chain links TRBV5-6 with TRBJ2-7; 8 bases map to TRBD2. Germline-derived CDR1 and CDR2 are SGHDT and YYEEEE. The CDR3 has 14 residues. V shed 7 bases and J 2 bases; nucleotides not matched to a gene: 8. DNA for the CDR3: TGTGCCAGCTTCCTGGGCGGGGGGACCTACGAGCAGTACTTC. Protein product: CASFLGGGTYEQYF.

In its sample, this clonotype was seen many times. The chain carries TRBV7-2 and TRBJ1-3; 7 nucleotides match TRBD1. The CDR3 totals 17 residues. The germline gives CDR1 SGHTA, CDR2 FQGNSA. Unmatched junction bases numbered 9, after V lost 4 bases and J lost 0 bases. The CDR3 loop is CASSSIVGQSSGNTIYF. CDR3 bases: TGTGCCAGCAGCTCCATCGTGGGACAGAGCTCTGGAAACACCATATATTTT. Full variable domain (rest looked up from reference TRBV7-2 and TRBJ1-3): GAGVSQSPSNKVTEKGKDVELRCDPISGHTALYWYRQSLGQGLEFLIYFQGNSAPDKSGLPSDRFSAERTGGSVSTLTIQRTQQEDSAVYLCASSSIVGQSSGNTIYFGEGSWLTVV.

This chain links TRBV28 with TRBJ2-3, with D perhaps TRBD1 (7 bases). The germline gives CDR1 MDHEN, CDR2 SYDVKM. The CDR3 totals 16 residues. Trimming cost V 3 bases and J 6 bases, with 19 bases left between them. The CDR3 nucleotides are TGTGCCAGCAGTTTTGGCCAGGGGGGCGGGTTCGATACGCAGTATTTT. Translated: CASSFGQGGGFDTQYF.

This clonotype was detected only a few times. The chain employs TRBV12-3 or TRBV12-4 and TRBJ2-7; D is ambiguous. V was trimmed by 6 bases and J by 0 bases, leaving 9 bases between them. The CDR3 has 13 residues. CDR3 nucleotides: TGTGCCAGCAGCCCCCAAGGCTCCTACGAGCAGTACTTC. This gives the protein CASSPQGSYEQYF.

Many counts were recorded for this clonotype. The chain carries TRBV12-3 or TRBV12-4 and TRBJ2-2, with D perhaps matching TRBD1 or TRBD2 (5 bases each). V was trimmed by 3 bases and J by 9 bases, leaving 11 bases between them. The CDR3 is 13 amino acids. CDR3 sequence (DNA): TGTGCCAGCAGTTTGGGGGTCAACCGGGAGCTGTTTTTT. Its translation: CASSLGVNRELFF.

This clonotype was picked up many times. The V and J genes are TRBV6-2 or TRBV6-3 and TRBJ1-1; D unclear. Trimming stripped 6 bases from V and 4 bases from J, with 9 bases between. CDR1 is MNHEY and CDR2 is SVGEGT in the germline V gene. This CDR3 is 12 amino acids long. DNA of the CDR3: TGTGCCAGCAGGCGACGGTTCACTGAAGCTTTCTTT. This encodes CASRRRFTEAFF.

V usage is TRBV12-3 or TRBV12-4 and J usage is TRBJ2-5; D is ambiguous. V gave up 2 bases and J gave up 0 bases, with 13 bases separating them. This CDR3 has 16 amino acids. This CDR3 is CASSLRQLADQETQYF. The CDR3 DNA is TGTGCCAGCAGTTTACGCCAACTGGCAGACCAAGAGACCCAGTACTTC.

The genes are TRBV2 and TRBJ1-6; no clear D. The germline V gene has CDR1 SNHLY and CDR2 FYNNEI. The CDR3 sequence is 14 residues long. Trimming removed 5 bases from V and 10 bases from J, with 15 bases in between. As DNA, the CDR3 is TGTGCCAGCAGTTCGGACGCTAGTCGGTCACCCCTCCACTTT. Protein: CASSSDASRSPLHF.

V gene TRBV20-1 combines with J gene TRBJ2-7; 11 bases match TRBD1. V gave up 3 bases and J gave up 4 bases; unmatched junction bases: 8. The CDR3 is 15 residues long. Germline V gene sequence: CDR1 DFQATT, CDR2 SNEGSKA (reference sequence). Here the CDR3 reads CSASSVGTGGYEQYF. The DNA for the CDR3 is TGCAGTGCTAGTTCTGTCGGGACAGGGGGTTACGAGCAGTACTTC.

This clonotype occurred a few times. V gene TRBV4-2 combines with J gene TRBJ1-2; 7 bases align to TRBD1. The CDR3 length is 14 residues. CDR1 LGHNA and CDR2 YNFKEQ come from the germline V gene. J lost 8 bases, V lost 0 bases, and 6 bases had no gene match. DNA of the CDR3: TGTGCCAGCAGCCAAGAGAACAGGGGCTGGGGCTACACCTTC. This codes for CASSQENRGWGYTF.

V and J are TRBV7-1 and TRBJ2-5; D not resolved. TRBV7-1 belongs to the ORF category, with a function that is uncertain. Trimming left V 4 bases short and J 4 bases short, with 16 bases between. The CDR3 consists of 15 residues. CDR3 sequence (DNA): TGTGCCAGCAGCTTAGTGGGCGGTAGTTTAGAGACCCAGTACTTC. Protein: CASSLVGGSLETQYF.

This clonotype has at least ten counts. The V gene is TRBV28, the J gene TRBJ2-3; 14 bases map to TRBD2. Germline lookup yields CDR1 MDHEN and CDR2 SYDVKM. J gave up 6 bases and V 7 bases, and 6 bases lay outside the gene matches. The length of the CDR3 is 15 residues. Here the CDR3 reads CASTTTSGRVDTQYF. Written as DNA, the CDR3 is TGTGCCAGCACCACGACTAGCGGGAGGGTCGATACGCAGTATTTT.

This clonotype was observed many times. This chain joins TRBV11-2 and TRBJ2-5; 13 bases align to TRBD2. The CDR3 is 16 residues long. Germline V gives CDR1 SGHAT, CDR2 FQNNGV. Trimming took 4 bases from V and 4 from J; bases not matched to a gene: 6. CDR3 in amino acids: CASSSGLAGRGETQYF. CDR3 coding DNA: TGTGCCAGCAGCTCGGGACTAGCGGGAAGGGGAGAGACCCAGTACTTC.

This clonotype was picked up many times. This chain uses TRBV11-3 with TRBJ2-1; 9 bases align to TRBD2. The germline V gene encodes CDR1 SGHNT and CDR2 YENEEA. V gave up 2 bases and J gave up 4 bases; unmatched junction bases: 6. The CDR3 sequence is 16 residues long. The CDR3 loop is CASSLFSSGEYNEQFF. As DNA, the CDR3 is TGTGCCAGCAGCTTATTCTCTAGCGGGGAGTACAATGAGCAGTTCTTC.

This clonotype was found a few times. The chain carries TRBV20-1 and TRBJ1-2; D unresolved. Trimming cost V 2 bases and J 1 base, with 14 bases left between them. The CDR3 consists of 15 residues. Per the germline V gene, CDR1 is DFQATT and CDR2 is SNEGSKA (reference sequence). This CDR3 is CSARKDSPFNYGYTF. DNA for the CDR3: TGCAGTGCTAGAAAGGACTCGCCGTTTAACTATGGCTACACCTTC.

This clonotype was seen at least ten times. The chain recombines TRBV7-8 with TRBJ2-1, with no clear D. CDR3 length: 13 residues. The V gene's germline CDR1 is SGHVS and CDR2 FQNEAQ. V lost 1 base and J lost 8, with 9 bases in between. The DNA of the CDR3 is TGTGCCAGCAGCTTAGGACTCGGTGATGAGCAGTTCTTC. Amino acid sequence: CASSLGLGDEQFF.

At least ten counts were recorded for this clonotype. Written as DNA, the CDR3 is TGTGCCATCCCCCTGCCGGGACAGGGATCGAACACCGGGGAGCTGTTTTTT. Its protein product is CAIPLPGQGSNTGELFF. The V and J genes are TRBV10-3 and TRBJ2-2, with 9 bases identical to TRBD1. CDR3 length equals 17 residues. Trimming took 8 bases from V and 0 from J; bases not matched to a gene: 10. Germline values: CDR1 ENHRY, CDR2 SYGVKD.

This clonotype was seen at least ten times. This chain uses TRBV20-1 with TRBJ2-7, with no clear D. Deletions cut 6 bases from V and 1 base from J, with 10 bases between. The CDR3 extends over 12 amino acids. The germline gives CDR1 DFQATT, CDR2 SNEGSKA (reference sequence). This CDR3 is CSAERHSYEQYF. DNA for the CDR3: TGCAGTGCAGAGAGACATTCCTACGAGCAGTACTTC.